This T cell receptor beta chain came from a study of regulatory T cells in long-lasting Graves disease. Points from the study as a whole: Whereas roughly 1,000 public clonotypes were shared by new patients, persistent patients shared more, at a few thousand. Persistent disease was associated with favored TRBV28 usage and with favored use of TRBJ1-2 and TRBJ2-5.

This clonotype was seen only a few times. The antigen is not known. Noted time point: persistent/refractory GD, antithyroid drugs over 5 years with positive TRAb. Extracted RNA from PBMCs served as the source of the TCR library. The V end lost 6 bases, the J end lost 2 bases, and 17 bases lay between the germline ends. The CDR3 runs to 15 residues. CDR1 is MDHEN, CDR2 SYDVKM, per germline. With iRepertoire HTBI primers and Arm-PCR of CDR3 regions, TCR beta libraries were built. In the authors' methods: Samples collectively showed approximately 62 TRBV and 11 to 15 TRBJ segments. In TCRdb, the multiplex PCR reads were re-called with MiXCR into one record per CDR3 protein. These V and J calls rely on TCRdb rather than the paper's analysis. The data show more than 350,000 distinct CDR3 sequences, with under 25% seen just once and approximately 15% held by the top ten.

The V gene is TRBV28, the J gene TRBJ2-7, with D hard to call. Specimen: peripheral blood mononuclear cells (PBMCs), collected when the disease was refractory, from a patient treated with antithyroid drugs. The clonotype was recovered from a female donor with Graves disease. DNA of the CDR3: TGTGCCAGCAGCCCTGCTTTAGGAGCCACCTACGAGCAGTACTTC. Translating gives CASSPALGATYEQYF.